This T cell receptor (beta chain) was sequenced during a study of cytomegalovirus exposure and HLA in healthy donors. The CDR3 length is 14 residues. Germline-derived CDR1 and CDR2 are MNHEY and SMNVEV (reference sequence). V was clipped by 5 bases and J by 5 bases, with 15 bases between them. Some clones are missing from TCRdb's copy, which holds only in-frame ones; the method was immunoSEQ multiplex PCR. Counted here are over 80,000 clones, 75% to 90% occurring once; the ten biggest clones make up 20%. The sequence came from a man aged 18 to 30 in good health and CMV-seropositive. The rearrangement joins TRBV27 to TRBJ1-2, with a tentative D call TRBD1 (5 bases). What was sequenced was PBMCs. CDR3 coding DNA: TGTGCCAGCAGTCCCTCGACAGAAACATATGGCTACACCTTC. This gives the protein CASSPSTETYGYTF.